The 18 T cell receptor beta chains presented below share a single source sample, sequenced in a study of cytomegalovirus exposure and HLA in healthy donors. Use of 60 Vbeta and 13 Jbeta primers characterized the PCR. TCRdb keeps only in-frame clones here, not all; method: immunoSEQ multiplex PCR. This sample has about 76,000 clones, with about three quarters found just once. The sequenced sample was PBMCs. These receptors all come from a male donor in good health and CMV-seropositive.

This rearrangement joins TRBV4-3 to TRBJ1-6, with D unclear. The CDR3 sequence is 12 residues long. V lost 5 bases, J lost 15 bases, and 14 bases lay in between. Germline V CDR1 and CDR2: LGHNA, YSLEER. The CDR3 is CASSEVLHGLHF. In nucleotides, the CDR3 is TGCGCCAGCAGCGAGGTACTACACGGCCTCCACTTT.

In this sample, this clone turned up a few times. The V call is TRBV7-9, the J call TRBJ2-5; 9 nucleotides align to TRBD2. Looked up from germline, CDR1 is SEHNR and CDR2 is FQNEAQ (reference sequence). The CDR3 loop spans 14 amino acids. J lost 2 bases, V lost 2 bases, and 0 bases had no gene match. The CDR3 DNA reads TGTGCCAGCAGCTTACTAGCGGGACAAGAGACCCAGTACTTC. It translates to CASSLLAGQETQYF.

The chain has TRBV9 and TRBJ2-2, with D hard to call. CDR3 length: 15 residues. V was clipped by 2 bases and J by 4 bases, with 12 bases between them. Germline V gene lookup returns CDR1 SGDLS and CDR2 YYNGEE. CDR3 DNA: TGTGCCAGCAGCGTCGAGGCTGGATCCACCGGGGAGCTGTTTTTT. Encoded protein: CASSVEAGSTGELFF.

V is TRBV9 and J is TRBJ1-6, with 9 nucleotides matching TRBD1. V lost 4 bases to trimming and J lost 8 bases; unmatched junction nucleotides: 7. Germline assignment: CDR1 SGDLS and CDR2 YYNGEE. This CDR3 is 15 amino acids long. The CDR3 coding sequence is TGTGCCAGCAGCCCGGGGGGACAGGGCGATTCACCCCTCCACTTT. Amino acid sequence: CASSPGGQGDSPLHF. Complete variable domain (other parts from reference TRBV9 and TRBJ1-6): DSGVTQTPKHLITATGQRVTLRCSPRSGDLSVYWYQQSLDQGLQFLIQYYNGEERAKGNILERFSAQQFPDLHSELNLSSLELGDSALYFCASSPGGQGDSPLHFGNGTRLTVT.

This clone turned up a few times. The V gene is TRBV18, the J gene TRBJ2-7; TRBD2 matches 8 bases. The germline V gene has CDR1 KGHSH and CDR2 LQKENI. The CDR3 consists of 13 residues. Trimming removed 5 bases from V and 4 bases from J; junction bases left unmatched: 4. The CDR3 DNA reads as TGTGCCAGCTCATCCAGCGGGGGATACGAGCAGTACTTC. Amino acid sequence: CASSSSGGYEQYF.

Concerning this clone itself: Distinct nucleotide sequences in the sample also encode this CDR3. This sequence joins TRBV11-2 and TRBJ2-7; 13 bases are a match to TRBD2. The ends lost 5 bases at V and 3 bases at J; junction bases unmatched: 4. Germline V CDR1 and CDR2: SGHAT, FQNNGV. This CDR3 region has 15 residues. The CDR3 reads CASSRTSGSHYEQYF. The CDR3, as DNA: TGTGCCAGCAGCCGGACTAGCGGGAGCCACTACGAGCAGTACTTC.

The chain combines TRBV27 with TRBJ2-2, with TRBD1 identical over 11 bases. Losses at the gene ends were 6 bases for V and 8 bases for J; bases not matched to a gene: 11. Germline CDR1 MNHEY, CDR2 SMNVEV (reference sequence). This CDR3 spans 16 amino acids. CDR3 amino acids: CASSLRTGGAGGELFF. The CDR3 DNA follows: TGTGCCAGCAGCCTTAGGACAGGGGGCGCGGGAGGGGAGCTGTTTTTT.

The chain employs TRBV13 and TRBJ2-5; perhaps TRBD2 as D (6 bases). The CDR3 length is 14 residues. Per germline, CDR1 PRHDT and CDR2 FYEKMQ (reference sequence). V lost 5 bases, J lost 4 bases, and 14 bases lay in between. The CDR3 loop reads CASSPRSGGETQYF. As DNA, the CDR3 is TGTGCCAGCAGCCCTAGGTCCGGGGGAGAGACCCAGTACTTC.

This clone was found once. The chain couples TRBV5-5 to TRBJ2-5; TRBD2 matches 12 bases. Germline-derived CDR1 and CDR2 are SGHKS and YYEKEE (reference sequence). Losses at the gene ends were 0 bases for V and 5 bases for J; bases not matched to a gene: 11. This CDR3 is 18 amino acids long. The CDR3 DNA is TGTGCCAGCAGCTTGGCCGCTAGCGGGAGGGCCATATCGGAGACCCAGTACTTC. Translation gives CASSLAASGRAISETQYF. The full variable domain, in which reference TRBV5-5 and TRBJ2-5 provide the parts outside the CDR3, is DAGVTQSPTHLIKTRGQQVTLRCSPISGHKSVSWYQQVLGQGPQFIFQYYEKEERGRGNFPDRFSARQFPNYSSELNVNALLLGDSALYLCASSLAASGRAISETQYFGPGTRLLVL.

This clone appeared once. CDR3 in amino acids: CASSWLAGNGELFF. The CDR3 DNA reads TGTGCCAGCAGCTGGCTAGCGGGCAACGGGGAGCTGTTTTTT. The V call is TRBV5-5, the J call TRBJ2-2; TRBD2 aligns across 8 bases. Trimming cost V 3 bases and J 7 bases; bases outside gene matches: 5. The germline V gene has CDR1 SGHKS and CDR2 YYEKEE (reference sequence). The length of the CDR3 is 14 residues. The full variable domain, in which reference TRBV5-5 and TRBJ2-2 provide the parts outside the CDR3, is DAGVTQSPTHLIKTRGQQVTLRCSPISGHKSVSWYQQVLGQGPQFIFQYYEKEERGRGNFPDRFSARQFPNYSSELNVNALLLGDSALYLCASSWLAGNGELFFGEGSRLTVL.

The chain employs TRBV4-1 and TRBJ1-1, with D uncertain. Looked up from germline, CDR1 is MGHRA and CDR2 is YSYEKL. The CDR3 is 17 amino acids. Trimming left V 0 bases short and J 1 base short, with 15 bases between. For the CDR3, the DNA is TGCGCCAGCAGCCAAGATGAAGACCCGAGAGGGAACACTGAAGCTTTCTTT. It translates to CASSQDEDPRGNTEAFF.

V gene TRBV7-9 combines with J gene TRBJ2-2; D possibly corresponds to TRBD1 (5 bases). The germline V gene encodes CDR1 SEHNR and CDR2 FQNEAQ (reference sequence). The CDR3 contains 15 residues. V dropped 1 base and J dropped 16 bases, with 22 bases sitting between them. This CDR3 is CASSLGLEQDPHQFF. DNA for the CDR3: TGTGCCAGCAGCTTAGGTCTCGAACAGGACCCGCACCAGTTTTTT.

This rearrangement joins TRBV30 to TRBJ2-5; 9 bases align to TRBD2. The CDR3 extends over 17 amino acids. In germline, CDR1 is GTSNPN, CDR2 SVGIG (reference sequence). J lost 2 bases, V lost 1 base, and 11 bases had no gene match. CDR3 in amino acids: CAWSDESGRYIQETQYF. Here the CDR3 DNA reads TGTGCCTGGAGTGATGAAAGCGGGAGGTACATACAAGAGACCCAGTACTTC.

This chain links TRBV19 with TRBJ2-7; 7 positions agree with TRBD1. The ends lost 5 bases at V and 0 bases at J; junction bases unmatched: 7. The germline V gene has CDR1 LNHDA and CDR2 SQIVND (reference sequence). CDR3 length: 15 amino acids. CDR3 loop: CASSRGQYPSYEQYF. The CDR3 DNA follows: TGTGCCAGTAGTCGGGGACAGTATCCCTCCTACGAGCAGTACTTC.

The chain combines TRBV18 with TRBJ2-7; TRBD2 matches at 12 bases. Germline V gives CDR1 KGHSH, CDR2 LQKENI. After removal of 3 bases from V and 5 bases from J, the junction contained 11 bases not matched to a gene. The CDR3 is 17 residues long. For the CDR3, the DNA is TGTGCCAGCTCACCTTCTCTAGCGGGAGGGCCGGTTGACGAGCAGTACTTC. Translating it yields CASSPSLAGGPVDEQYF. The full variable domain, in which reference TRBV18 and TRBJ2-7 provide the parts outside the CDR3, is NAGVMQNPRHLVRRRGQEARLRCSPMKGHSHVYWYRQLPEEGLKFMVYLQKENIIDESGMPKERFSAEFPKEGPSILRIQQVVRGDSAAYFCASSPSLAGGPVDEQYFGPGTRLTVT.

This rearrangement joins TRBV27 to TRBJ1-1; D is perhaps TRBD1 (5 bases). The CDR3 has 13 residues. V was trimmed by 0 bases and J by 8 bases, leaving 10 bases between them. Germline V gives CDR1 MNHEY, CDR2 SMNVEV (reference sequence). CDR3: CASSLSRAGEAFF. Here the CDR3 DNA reads TGTGCCAGCAGTTTATCCCGGGCAGGGGAAGCTTTCTTT.

The chain combines TRBV4-1 with TRBJ2-7, with TRBD2 matching 8 bases. V trimming: 0 bases; J trimming: 2 bases; junction bases outside the gene matches: 6. Germline lookup yields CDR1 MGHRA and CDR2 YSYEKL. This CDR3 contains 16 residues. CDR3 DNA sequence: TGCGCCAGCAGCCAAGACTCCCGCGGGGGGACCTACGAGCAGTACTTC. The encoded protein is CASSQDSRGGTYEQYF.

The rearrangement joins TRBV4-2 to TRBJ2-2; 9 bases line up with TRBD1. V dropped 4 bases and J dropped 7; count of bases not matched to a gene: 13. Germline CDR1 reads LGHNA; CDR2 reads YNFKEQ. This CDR3 has 17 residues. The CDR3 DNA sequence: TGTGCCAGCAGCCGTCCCGGGACAGGGCCCCGGGGCGGGGAGCTGTTTTTT. Protein sequence: CASSRPGTGPRGGELFF.